This T cell receptor (beta chain) was identified in a study of T cells after yellow fever vaccination. In TCRdb, the 5' RACE reads were re-called with MiXCR into one record per CDR3 protein. Of some 390,000 distinct CDR3 sequences in the sample, 6.2% were seen once. CDR3 length equals 14 residues. V was cut by 1 base and J by 5 bases, with 11 bases left in between. The V gene's germline CDR1 is SGHTA and CDR2 FQGNSA. There are many counts of this clonotype. The chain combines TRBV7-2 with TRBJ2-5, with D tentatively TRBD1 (5 bases). The sample in question was PBMCs, obtained 5 days after the yellow fever booster vaccination. The sequence was obtained from a man aged 30 to 45 who received the YFV17D yellow fever vaccine. This CDR3 is CASSLDTGWETQYF. CDR3 in DNA: TGTGCCAGCAGCTTAGATACAGGTTGGGAGACCCAGTACTTC.